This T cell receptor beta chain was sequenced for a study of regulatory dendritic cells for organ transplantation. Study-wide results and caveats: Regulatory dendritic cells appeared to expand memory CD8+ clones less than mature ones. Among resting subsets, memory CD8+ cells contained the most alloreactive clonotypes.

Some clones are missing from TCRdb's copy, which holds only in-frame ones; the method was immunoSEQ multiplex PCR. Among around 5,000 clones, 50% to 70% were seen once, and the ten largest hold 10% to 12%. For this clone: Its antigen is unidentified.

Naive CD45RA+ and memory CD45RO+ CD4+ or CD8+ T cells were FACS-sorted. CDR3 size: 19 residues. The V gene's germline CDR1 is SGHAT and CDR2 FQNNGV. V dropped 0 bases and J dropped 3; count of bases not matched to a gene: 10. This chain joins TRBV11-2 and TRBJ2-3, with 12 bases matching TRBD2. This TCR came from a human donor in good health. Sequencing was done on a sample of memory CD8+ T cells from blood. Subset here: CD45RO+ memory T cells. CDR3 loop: CASSLDRRTSGKLTDTQYF. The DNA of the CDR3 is TGTGCCAGCAGCTTAGATCGGAGGACTAGCGGGAAGTTAACAGATACGCAGTATTTT.